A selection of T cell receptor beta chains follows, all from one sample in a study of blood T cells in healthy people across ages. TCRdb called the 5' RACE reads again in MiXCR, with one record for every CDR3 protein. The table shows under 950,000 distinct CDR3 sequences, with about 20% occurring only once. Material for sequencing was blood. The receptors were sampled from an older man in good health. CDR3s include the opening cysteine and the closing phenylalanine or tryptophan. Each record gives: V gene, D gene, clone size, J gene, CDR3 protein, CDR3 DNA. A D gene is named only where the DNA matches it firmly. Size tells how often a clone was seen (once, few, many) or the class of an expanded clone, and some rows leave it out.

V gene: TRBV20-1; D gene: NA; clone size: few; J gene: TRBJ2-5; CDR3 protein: CSANLDGTRKTQYF; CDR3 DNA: TGCAGTGCTAATCTAGACGGTACGAGAAAGACCCAGTACTTC
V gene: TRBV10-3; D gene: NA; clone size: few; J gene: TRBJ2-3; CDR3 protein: CAIRTHSTDTQYF; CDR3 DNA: TGTGCCATCAGGACACATTCCACAGATACGCAGTATTTT
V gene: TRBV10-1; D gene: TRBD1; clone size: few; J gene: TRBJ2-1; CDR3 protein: CASSALGTGSYNEQFF; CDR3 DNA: TGCGCCAGCAGTGCCTTGGGGACAGGGTCCTACAATGAGCAGTTCTTC
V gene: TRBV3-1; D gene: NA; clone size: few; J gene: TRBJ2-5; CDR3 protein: CASGFGSQETQYF; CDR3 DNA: TGTGCGAGCGGCTTCGGCAGTCAAGAGACCCAGTACTTC
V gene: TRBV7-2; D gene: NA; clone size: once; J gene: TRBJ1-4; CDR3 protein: CASSPREVTGEKLFF; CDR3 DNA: TGTGCCAGCAGCCCCCGGGAAGTTACTGGTGAAAAACTGTTTTTT
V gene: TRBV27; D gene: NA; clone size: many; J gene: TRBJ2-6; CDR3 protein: CASSLLGSSGANVLTF; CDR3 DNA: TGTGCCAGCAGTTTATTGGGGTCCTCTGGGGCCAACGTCCTGACTTTC
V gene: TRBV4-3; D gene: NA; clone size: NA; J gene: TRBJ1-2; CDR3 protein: CASSQDRDFRGYTF; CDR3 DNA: TGCGCCAGCAGCCAAGACCGGGATTTTAGGGGCTACACCTTC
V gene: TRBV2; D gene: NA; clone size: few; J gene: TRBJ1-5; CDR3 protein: CASSELTINQPQHF; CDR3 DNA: TGTGCCAGCAGTGAACTGACAATCAATCAGCCCCAGCATTTT
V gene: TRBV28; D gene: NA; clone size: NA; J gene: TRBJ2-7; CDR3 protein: CASSDYYRGGDEQYF; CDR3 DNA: TGTGCCAGCAGTGATTATTACAGGGGGGGCGACGAGCAGTACTTC
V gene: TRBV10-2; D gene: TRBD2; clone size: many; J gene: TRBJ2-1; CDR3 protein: CASSDRGGYNEQFF; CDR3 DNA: TGCGCCAGCAGTGACCGGGGGGGGTACAATGAGCAGTTCTTC
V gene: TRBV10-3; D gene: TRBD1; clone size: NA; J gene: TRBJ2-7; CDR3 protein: CATGQGQYEQYF; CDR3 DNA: TGTGCCACTGGACAGGGTCAGTACGAGCAGTACTTC
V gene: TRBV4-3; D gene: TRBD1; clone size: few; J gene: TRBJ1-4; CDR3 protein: CASSQDGTGDEKLFF; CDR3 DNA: TGCGCCAGCAGCCAAGATGGGACAGGGGATGAAAAACTGTTTTTT
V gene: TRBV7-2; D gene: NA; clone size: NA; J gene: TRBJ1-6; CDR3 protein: CASSLSRAGYNSPLHF; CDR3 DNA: TGTGCCAGCAGCTTAAGTAGGGCCGGGTATAATTCACCCCTCCACTTT
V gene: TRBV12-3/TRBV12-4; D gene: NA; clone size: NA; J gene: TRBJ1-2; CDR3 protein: CASSLRGEGSDGYTF; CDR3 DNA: TGTGCCAGCAGTTTAAGGGGGGAAGGATCAGATGGCTACACCTTC
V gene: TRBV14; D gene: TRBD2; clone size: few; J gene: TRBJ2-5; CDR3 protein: CASSRLAGVGETQYF; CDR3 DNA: TGTGCCAGCAGTCGCTTAGCGGGAGTAGGCGAGACCCAGTACTTC
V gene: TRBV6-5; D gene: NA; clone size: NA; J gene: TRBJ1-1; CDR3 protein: CASRYKDGGNTEAFF; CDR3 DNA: TGTGCCAGCAGATACAAAGACGGGGGTAACACTGAAGCTTTCTTT
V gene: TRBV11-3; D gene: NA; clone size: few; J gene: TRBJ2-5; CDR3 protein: CASSFKGRETQYF; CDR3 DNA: TGTGCCAGCAGCTTTAAAGGAAGGGAGACCCAGTACTTC
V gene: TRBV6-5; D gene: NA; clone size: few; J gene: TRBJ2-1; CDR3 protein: CASRSQGSYNEQFF; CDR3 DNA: TGTGCCAGCAGGAGTCAGGGATCCTACAATGAGCAGTTCTTC
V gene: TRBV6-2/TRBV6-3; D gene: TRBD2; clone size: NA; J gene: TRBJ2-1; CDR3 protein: CASQSGSSYNEQFF; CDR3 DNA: TGTGCCAGCCAGAGCGGGAGCTCCTACAATGAGCAGTTCTTC
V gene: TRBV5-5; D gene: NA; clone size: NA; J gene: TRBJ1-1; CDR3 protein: CASSFQVNTEAFF; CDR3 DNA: TGTGCCAGCAGCTTTCAGGTTAACACTGAAGCTTTCTTT
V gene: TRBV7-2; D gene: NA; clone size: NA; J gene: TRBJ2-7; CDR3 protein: CASSLGTKGSYEQYF; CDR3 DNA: TGTGCCAGCAGCTTAGGGACTAAAGGGTCCTACGAGCAGTACTTC
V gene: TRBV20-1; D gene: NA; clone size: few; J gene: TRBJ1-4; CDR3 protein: CSASRGDPGREKLFF; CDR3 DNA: TGCAGTGCTAGTAGGGGGGATCCTGGCCGGGAAAAACTGTTTTTT
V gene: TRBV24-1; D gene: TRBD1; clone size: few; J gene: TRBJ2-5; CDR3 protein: CATSSTGKGETQYF; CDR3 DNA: TGTGCCACCAGTTCGACAGGGAAGGGAGAGACCCAGTACTTC
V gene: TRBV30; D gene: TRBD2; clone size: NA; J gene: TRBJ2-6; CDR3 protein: CAWSGLRTSGSLDSGTNVLTF; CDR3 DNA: TGTGCCTGGAGTGGCCTCCGGACTAGCGGGAGTCTCGACTCTGGGACCAACGTCCTGACTTTC
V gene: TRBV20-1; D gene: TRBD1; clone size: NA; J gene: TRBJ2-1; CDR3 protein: CSASRGTIIANEQFF; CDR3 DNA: TGCAGTGCTAGCAGGGGGACCATTATAGCGAATGAGCAGTTCTTC
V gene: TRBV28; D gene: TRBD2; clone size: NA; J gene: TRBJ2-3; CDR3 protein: CASTGGVTDTQYF; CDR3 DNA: TGTGCCAGCACCGGGGGGGTGACAGATACGCAGTATTTT
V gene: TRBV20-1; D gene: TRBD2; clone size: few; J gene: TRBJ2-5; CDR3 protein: CSATGGRLAGAQETQYF; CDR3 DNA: TGCAGTGCTACCGGAGGGAGGCTAGCGGGGGCACAAGAGACCCAGTACTTC
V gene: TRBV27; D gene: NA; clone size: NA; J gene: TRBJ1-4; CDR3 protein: CASRSRPGPTNEKLFF; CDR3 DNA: TGTGCCAGCAGATCCCGTCCAGGTCCAACTAATGAAAAACTGTTTTTT
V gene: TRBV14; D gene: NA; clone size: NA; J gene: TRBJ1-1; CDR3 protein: CASSPLMYTEAFF; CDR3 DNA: TGTGCCAGCAGCCCCCTAATGTACACTGAAGCTTTCTTT
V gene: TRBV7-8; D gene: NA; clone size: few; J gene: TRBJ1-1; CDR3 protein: CASSPRGFEAFF; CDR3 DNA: TGTGCCAGCAGCCCGCGGGGGTTTGAAGCTTTCTTT
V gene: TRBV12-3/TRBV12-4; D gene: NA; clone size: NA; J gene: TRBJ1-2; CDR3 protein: CASTAGRGYTF; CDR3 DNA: TGTGCCAGCACGGCGGGACGTGGCTACACCTTC
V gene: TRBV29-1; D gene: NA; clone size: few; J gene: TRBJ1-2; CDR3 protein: CSVAGVGYTF; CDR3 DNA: TGCAGCGTTGCGGGGGTTGGCTACACCTTC
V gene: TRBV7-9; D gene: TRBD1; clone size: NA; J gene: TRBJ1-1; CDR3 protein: CASNSFLTGANTEAFF; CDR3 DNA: TGTGCCAGCAACTCTTTTTTGACAGGGGCTAACACTGAAGCTTTCTTT
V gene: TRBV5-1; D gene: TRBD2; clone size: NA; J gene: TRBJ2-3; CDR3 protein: CASSLSGSGGADTQYF; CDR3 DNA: TGCGCCAGCAGCTTGTCGGGTAGCGGGGGGGCAGATACGCAGTATTTT
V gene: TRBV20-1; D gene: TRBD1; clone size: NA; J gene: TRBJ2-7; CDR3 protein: CSARRDSPSQRQYF; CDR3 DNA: TGCAGTGCTCGACGGGACAGTCCTTCGCAACGGCAGTACTTC
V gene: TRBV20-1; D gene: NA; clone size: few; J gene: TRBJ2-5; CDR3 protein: CSARDDGDGRYF; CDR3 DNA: TGCAGTGCTAGAGATGATGGGGACGGGCGGTACTTC
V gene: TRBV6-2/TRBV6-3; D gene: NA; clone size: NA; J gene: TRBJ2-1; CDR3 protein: CASSAHQGTNLDEQFF; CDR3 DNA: TGTGCCAGCAGTGCACATCAGGGGACTAACCTCGATGAGCAGTTCTTC
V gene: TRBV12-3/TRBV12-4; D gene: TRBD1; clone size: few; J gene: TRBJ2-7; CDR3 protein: CASRWGQPGQSYEQYF; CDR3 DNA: TGTGCCAGCAGGTGGGGACAGCCCGGGCAGTCCTACGAGCAGTACTTC
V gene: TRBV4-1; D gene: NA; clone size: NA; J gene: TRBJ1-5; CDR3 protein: CASSQDLHAGVGSNQPQHF; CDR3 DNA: TGCGCCAGCAGCCAAGATCTTCATGCCGGGGTTGGTAGCAATCAGCCCCAGCATTTT
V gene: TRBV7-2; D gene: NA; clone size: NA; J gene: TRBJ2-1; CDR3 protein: CASSPQVRPMDEQFF; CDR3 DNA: TGTGCCAGCAGCCCCCAGGTGCGTCCCATGGATGAGCAGTTCTTC
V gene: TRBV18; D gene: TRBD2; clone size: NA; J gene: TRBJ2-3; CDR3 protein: CASSGGGDYTDTQYF; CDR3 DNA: TGTGCCAGCTCCGGCGGGGGGGACTACACAGATACGCAGTATTTT
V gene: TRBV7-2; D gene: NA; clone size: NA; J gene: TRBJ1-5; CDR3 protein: CASSYVLDQPQHF; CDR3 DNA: TGTGCCAGCAGCTACGTGTTGGATCAGCCCCAGCATTTT
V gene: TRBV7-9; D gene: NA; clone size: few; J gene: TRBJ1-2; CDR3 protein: CASSFDASGASYGYTF; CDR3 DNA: TGTGCCAGCAGCTTCGATGCCTCAGGGGCAAGTTATGGCTACACCTTC
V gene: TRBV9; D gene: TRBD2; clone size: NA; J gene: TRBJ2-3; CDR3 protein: CASSIAGRVDTQYF; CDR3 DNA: TGTGCCAGCAGTATAGCGGGGAGGGTAGATACGCAGTATTTT
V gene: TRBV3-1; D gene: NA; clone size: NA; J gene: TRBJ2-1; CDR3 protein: CASSPHAATSYNEQFF; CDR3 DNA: TGTGCCAGCAGCCCTCACGCGGCTACTTCCTACAATGAGCAGTTCTTC
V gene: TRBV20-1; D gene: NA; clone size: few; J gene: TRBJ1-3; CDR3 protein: CSARDVRGGRNTIYF; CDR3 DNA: TGCAGTGCTAGAGATGTTCGGGGGGGAAGAAACACCATATATTTT
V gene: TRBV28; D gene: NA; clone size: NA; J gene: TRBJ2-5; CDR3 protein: CASRPHLRRETQYF; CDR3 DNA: TGTGCCAGCAGACCCCATCTGAGGAGAGAGACCCAGTACTTC
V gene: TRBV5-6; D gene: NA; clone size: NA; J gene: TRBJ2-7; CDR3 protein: CASDLSGAYEQYF; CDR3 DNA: TGTGCCAGCGACCTTTCAGGGGCCTACGAGCAGTACTTC
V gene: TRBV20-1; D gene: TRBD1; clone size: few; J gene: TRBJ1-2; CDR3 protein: CSALNPGQGNYGYTF; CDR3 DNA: TGCAGTGCCCTAAACCCGGGACAGGGGAACTATGGCTACACCTTC
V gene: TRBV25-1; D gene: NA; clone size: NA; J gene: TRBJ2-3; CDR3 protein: CASSELYSSTDTQYF; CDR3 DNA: TGTGCCAGCAGTGAATTGTACAGTAGCACAGATACGCAGTATTTT
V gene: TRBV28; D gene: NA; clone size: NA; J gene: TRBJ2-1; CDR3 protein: CASSSLALGSYNEQFF; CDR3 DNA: TGTGCCAGCAGTTCCTTAGCGCTTGGCTCCTACAATGAGCAGTTCTTC
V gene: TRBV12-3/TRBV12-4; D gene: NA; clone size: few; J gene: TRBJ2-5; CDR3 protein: CASRQGLVTQYF; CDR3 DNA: TGTGCCAGCCGGCAGGGTTTGGTGACCCAGTACTTC
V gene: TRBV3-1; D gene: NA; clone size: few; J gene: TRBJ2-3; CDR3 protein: CASSPTRGSTDTQYF; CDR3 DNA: TGTGCCAGCAGCCCGACTAGGGGAAGCACCGATACGCAGTATTTT
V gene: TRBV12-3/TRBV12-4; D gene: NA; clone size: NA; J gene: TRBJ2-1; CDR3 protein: CASNPTGQGEQFF; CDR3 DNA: TGTGCCAGCAACCCGACGGGGCAGGGTGAGCAGTTCTTC
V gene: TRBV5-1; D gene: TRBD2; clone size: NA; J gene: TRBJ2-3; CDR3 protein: CASSSPPSSGGLSTDTQYF; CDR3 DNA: TGCGCCAGCAGCTCCCCCCCGAGTAGCGGGGGGCTTAGCACAGATACGCAGTATTTT